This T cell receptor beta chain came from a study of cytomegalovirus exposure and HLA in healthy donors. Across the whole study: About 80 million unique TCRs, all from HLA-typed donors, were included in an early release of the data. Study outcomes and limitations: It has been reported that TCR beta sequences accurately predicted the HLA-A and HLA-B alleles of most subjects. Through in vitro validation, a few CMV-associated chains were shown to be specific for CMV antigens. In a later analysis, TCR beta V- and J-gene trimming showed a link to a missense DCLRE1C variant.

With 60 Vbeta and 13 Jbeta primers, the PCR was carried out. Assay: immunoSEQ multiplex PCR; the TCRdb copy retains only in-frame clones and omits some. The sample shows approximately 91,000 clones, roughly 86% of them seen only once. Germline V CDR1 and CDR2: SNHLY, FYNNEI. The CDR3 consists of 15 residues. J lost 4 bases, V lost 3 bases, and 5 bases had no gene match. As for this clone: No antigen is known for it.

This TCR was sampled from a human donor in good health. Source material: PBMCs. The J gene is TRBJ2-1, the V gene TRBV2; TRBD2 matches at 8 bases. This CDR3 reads CASSDTQRGYNEQFF. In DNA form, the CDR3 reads TGTGCCAGCAGTGATACCCAGCGGGGGTACAATGAGCAGTTCTTC.